These 23 T cell receptor beta chains came from one sample sequenced in a study of early T cells in non-severe SARS-CoV-2 infection. One entry per CDR3 protein results from TCRdb running MiXCR on the 5' RACE reads. The sample lists about 71,000 distinct CDR3 sequences, over 10% seen once, with 2.5% to 3.5% in the top ten. This material consisted of whole blood, taken at baseline. The receptor set was obtained from an adult who was a healthcare worker with PCR-confirmed SARS-CoV-2 infection or an uninfected control (not recorded which).

This clonotype has more than one count but fewer than ten. The rearrangement joins TRBV2 to TRBJ1-1; D not resolved. CDR3 size: 14 residues. With 7 bases removed from V and 0 bases from J, the gap between germline ends came to 12 bases. In germline, CDR1 is SNHLY, CDR2 FYNNEI. Here the CDR3 DNA reads TGTGCCAGCACCCAAGTGGAGGTGAACACTGAAGCTTTCTTT. Its translation is CASTQVEVNTEAFF.

The chain carries TRBV7-2 and TRBJ1-4; 9 nucleotides match TRBD1. CDR3 length equals 14 residues. With V trimmed by 5 bases and J by 7 bases, 5 bases remained unmatched. The germline V gene has CDR1 SGHTA and CDR2 FQGNSA. The CDR3 coding sequence is TGTGCCAGCAGCCCGGACAGGGGTAGTGAAAAACTGTTTTTT. Protein sequence: CASSPDRGSEKLFF.

The genes are TRBV15 and TRBJ2-5; 7 nucleotides line up with TRBD1. This CDR3 is built from 13 residues. The J segment lost 3 bases and the V segment lost 4 bases, leaving 2 bases of the junction unmatched. Germline values: CDR1 LNHNV, CDR2 YYDKDF (reference sequence). CDR3 in amino acids: CATSTGQKETQYF. In nucleotides, the CDR3 is TGTGCCACCAGCACGGGACAGAAAGAGACCCAGTACTTC.

The chain employs TRBV20-1 and TRBJ1-2; the match to TRBD1 covers 9 bases. This CDR3 is built from 14 residues. The V gene end was trimmed by 2 bases and the J gene end by 0 bases; junction bases not matched to a gene: 1. Germline CDR1 and CDR2: DFQATT and SNEGSKA (reference sequence). CDR3 region: CSARRTGANYGYTF. The CDR3 DNA sequence: TGCAGTGCTAGAAGGACAGGGGCTAACTATGGCTACACCTTC.

This rearrangement joins TRBV29-1 to TRBJ2-7, with 9 bases aligning to TRBD1. The CDR3 is made up of 14 amino acids. The V gene end was trimmed by 1 base and the J gene end by 4 bases; junction bases not matched to a gene: 5. Germline-derived CDR1 and CDR2 are SQVTM and ANQGSEA. In DNA, the CDR3 is TGCAGCGTTGAAGCGGGGACAGGGCCGTACGAGCAGTACTTC. This sequence encodes CSVEAGTGPYEQYF.

CDR3 sequence reads: CASTPAGAGGADTQYF. CDR3 coding DNA: TGTGCCAGCACCCCGGCGGGTGCAGGGGGTGCAGATACGCAGTATTTT. The chain is built from TRBV6-5 and TRBJ2-3; 7 bases align to TRBD1. The germline gives CDR1 MNHEY, CDR2 SVGAGI. V trimming: 7 bases; J trimming: 4 bases; junction bases outside the gene matches: 14. There are 16 residues in the CDR3.

This clonotype was recorded many times. The chain couples TRBV29-1 to TRBJ1-1; perhaps TRBD1 as D (5 bases). CDR1 SQVTM and CDR2 ANQGSEA come from the germline V gene. The CDR3 contains 17 residues. V dropped 0 bases and J dropped 4 bases, with 21 bases sitting between them. The CDR3 region is CSVEDRGSPKGRTEAFF. The CDR3 DNA reads TGCAGCGTTGAAGATCGGGGCTCACCAAAGGGGCGCACTGAAGCTTTCTTT.

V is TRBV14 and J is TRBJ2-1; D gene unclear. CDR3 length: 15 residues. Trimming took off 5 bases at V and 3 bases at J, with 14 bases between the two ends. The germline gives CDR1 SGHDN, CDR2 FVKESK. CDR3 DNA sequence: TGTGCCAGCAGCTTTGCCCTTTCTTTCTACAATGAGCAGTTCTTC. Its protein product is CASSFALSFYNEQFF.

The sample holds a few counts of this clonotype. The rearrangement joins TRBV29-1 to TRBJ2-7; TRBD1 might be the D (6 bases). V shed 6 bases and J shed 6 bases, with 12 bases lying between them. The CDR3 is 11 amino acids. Germline V gene data show CDR1 as SQVTM and CDR2 as ANQGSEA. CDR3 amino acids: CSVYREAEQYF. DNA of the CDR3: TGCAGCGTGTACAGGGAAGCCGAGCAGTACTTC.

This clonotype was seen many times. The J gene is TRBJ2-2, the V gene TRBV27; 9 bases map to TRBD1. The CDR3 contains 16 residues. Germline CDR1 is MNHEY and CDR2 is SMNVEV (reference sequence). Trimming removed 1 base from V and 4 bases from J; junction bases left unmatched: 4. The CDR3 coding sequence is TGTGCCAGCAGTTTATGGGTGACAGGGGGCACCGGGGAGCTGTTTTTT. Encoded protein: CASSLWVTGGTGELFF.

Only a few counts were recorded for this clonotype. This chain links TRBV7-7 with TRBJ1-1, with D perhaps TRBD1 (6 bases). CDR1 and CDR2 (germline): SSHAT, FNYEAQ (reference sequence). V gave up 4 bases and J gave up 10 bases, with 13 bases separating them. The CDR3 loop spans 12 amino acids. CDR3 coding DNA: TGTGCCAGCAGCTCTCGACAGGTTGGAGCTTTCTTT. It yields the protein CASSSRQVGAFF. The variable domain in full, completed from reference TRBV7-7 and TRBJ1-1, reads GAGVSQSPRYKVTKRGQDVTLRCDPISSHATLYWYQQALGQGPEFLTYFNYEAQPDKSGLPSDRFSAERPEGSISTLTIQRTEQRDSAMYRCASSSRQVGAFFGQGTRLTVV.

The chain links TRBV11-2 to TRBJ2-1; TRBD2 agrees at 9 bases. Germline trimming cut 7 bases from V and 8 bases from J; bases unmatched to any gene: 9. Germline values: CDR1 SGHAT, CDR2 FQNNGV. The CDR3 consists of 14 residues. The CDR3 DNA reads as TGTGCCAGCACCAAACTAGCGGGTAGATATGAGCAGTTCTTC. Translation: CASTKLAGRYEQFF.

This clonotype was detected many times. The rearrangement joins TRBV7-9 to TRBJ2-1, with 11 bases identical to TRBD2. J was trimmed by 3 bases and V by 7 bases; bases with no gene match: 8. Germline lookup yields CDR1 SEHNR and CDR2 FQNEAQ (reference sequence). CDR3 length equals 16 residues. This CDR3 is CASIPLAGERYNEQFF. The CDR3 nucleotides are TGTGCCAGCATCCCACTAGCGGGAGAACGCTACAATGAGCAGTTCTTC.

This clonotype occurred a few times. This chain uses TRBV28 with TRBJ1-5; the D gene is possibly TRBD1 (6 bases). Germline V gene sequence: CDR1 MDHEN, CDR2 SYDVKM. Trimming shortened V by 5 bases and J by 2 bases, and 13 bases separated the two germline ends. This CDR3 comprises 15 residues. The chain's CDR3 is CASSPLRQGNQPQHF. The DNA of the CDR3 is TGTGCCAGCAGTCCCCTCCGACAGGGCAATCAGCCCCAGCATTTT.

This clonotype occurred many times. This CDR3 is CASSFRSEQYF. The DNA of the CDR3 is TGTGCCAGCAGCTTTAGGAGCGAGCAGTACTTC. J is TRBJ2-7 and V is TRBV5-4; unclear D gene. The CDR3 covers 11 residues. CDR1 and CDR2 from the germline V gene are SGHNT and YYREEE (reference sequence). The ends were cut back, 2 bases at V and 6 bases at J, with 6 bases in the middle. Variable domain in full (rest from reference TRBV5-4 and TRBJ2-7): ETGVTQSPTHLIKTRGQQVTLRCSSQSGHNTVSWYQQALGQGPQFIFQYYREEENGRGNFPPRFSGLQFPNYSSELNVNALELDDSALYLCASSFRSEQYFGPGTRLTVT.

The rearrangement links TRBV10-3 to TRBJ2-4; TRBD1 agrees at 7 bases. There are 15 residues in the CDR3. The V gene end was trimmed by 0 bases and the J gene end by 1 base; junction bases not matched to a gene: 0. The germline CDR1 and CDR2 sequences are ENHRY and SYGVKD. CDR3 nucleotide sequence: TGTGCCATCAGTGAGTCACAGGGGGCCAAAAACATTCAGTACTTC. Translation: CAISESQGAKNIQYF.

This chain links TRBV7-8 with TRBJ2-7, with D uncertain. Germline V CDR1 and CDR2: SGHVS, FQNEAQ. Trimming took off 5 bases at V and 9 bases at J, with 14 bases between the two ends. The CDR3 totals 12 residues. DNA of the CDR3: TGTGCCAGCAGCCAAACAGAGATTTCGCAGTACTTC. Protein: CASSQTEISQYF.

This clonotype was detected ten times or more. The CDR3 protein is CASSFRGLVTNEQFF. The CDR3 nucleotides are TGTGCCAGCAGCTTCAGAGGACTAGTGACGAATGAGCAGTTCTTC. The J gene is TRBJ2-1, the V gene TRBV7-9; 7 bases fit TRBD2. Unmatched junction bases numbered 9, after V lost 3 bases and J lost 7 bases. CDR3 length: 15 residues. Germline V gene lookup returns CDR1 SEHNR and CDR2 FQNEAQ (reference sequence).

This clonotype has only a few counts. The V gene is TRBV28, the J gene TRBJ2-7; TRBD2 might be the D (6 bases). Trimming cost V 6 bases and J 2 bases, with 8 bases left between them. Germline CDR1 and CDR2: MDHEN and SYDVKM. The CDR3 loop spans 12 amino acids. The DNA for the CDR3 is TGTGCCAGCAGCGGGGAGGCCTACGAGCAGTACTTC. It specifies CASSGEAYEQYF.

The chain combines TRBV28 with TRBJ2-1; 14 positions agree with TRBD2. The V gene's germline CDR1 is MDHEN and CDR2 SYDVKM. Trimming cost V 7 bases and J 7 bases; bases outside gene matches: 9. The length of the CDR3 is 16 residues. The CDR3 DNA sequence: TGTGCCAGCACTCCGGGACTAGCGGGGGCTGGTAATGAGCAGTTCTTC. Translation gives CASTPGLAGAGNEQFF.

This clonotype occurred a few times. The genes are TRBV10-3 and TRBJ2-3, with TRBD1 matching over 7 bases. The CDR3 spans 12 residues. After removal of 10 bases from V and 3 bases from J, the junction contained 4 bases not matched to a gene. The germline gives CDR1 ENHRY, CDR2 SYGVKD. CDR3 DNA sequence: TGTGCCAGCTCAGGGGGAACAGATACGCAGTATTTT. Its protein is CASSGGTDTQYF.

This clonotype was found a few times. This chain joins TRBV3-1 and TRBJ1-5, with D uncertain. The CDR3 consists of 13 residues. Germline CDR1 LGHDT, CDR2 YNNKEL (reference sequence). Trimming shortened V by 0 bases and J by 4 bases, and 4 bases separated the two germline ends. DNA for the CDR3: TGTGCCAGCAGCCAAGATCTAAATCAGCCCCAGCATTTT. Amino acids: CASSQDLNQPQHF.

This clonotype was seen a handful of times. This chain links TRBV25-1 with TRBJ1-2; D call uncertain. V was clipped by 1 base and J by 4 bases, with 10 bases between them. Germline V CDR1 and CDR2: MGHDK, SYGVNS. CDR3 size: 14 residues. The CDR3 sequence is CASSEWGGPYGYTF. The CDR3 DNA follows: TGTGCCAGCAGTGAATGGGGAGGCCCCTATGGCTACACCTTC.